This record looks at one T cell receptor beta chain sequence and its context. The CDR3 consists of 13 residues. V was pared by 6 bases and J by 1 base, with 11 bases between. CDR1 and CDR2 (germline): SQVTM, ANQGSEA. The PCR employed 60 Vbeta primers together with 13 Jbeta primers. Profiled with immunoSEQ multiplex PCR; TCRdb holds only in-frame clones, not every one. Seen here are around 150,000 clones, about 80% observed once, and the top ten hold under 2.5%. This specimen belongs to a study of cytomegalovirus exposure and HLA in healthy donors. Material: PBMCs. The receptor's source is a female donor in good health and CMV-seronegative. The V and J genes are TRBV29-1 and TRBJ2-3; D is unclear. The CDR3 nucleotides are TGCAGCGTCGGTCCTTCGGGCACAGATACGCAGTATTTT. Protein product: CSVGPSGTDTQYF.